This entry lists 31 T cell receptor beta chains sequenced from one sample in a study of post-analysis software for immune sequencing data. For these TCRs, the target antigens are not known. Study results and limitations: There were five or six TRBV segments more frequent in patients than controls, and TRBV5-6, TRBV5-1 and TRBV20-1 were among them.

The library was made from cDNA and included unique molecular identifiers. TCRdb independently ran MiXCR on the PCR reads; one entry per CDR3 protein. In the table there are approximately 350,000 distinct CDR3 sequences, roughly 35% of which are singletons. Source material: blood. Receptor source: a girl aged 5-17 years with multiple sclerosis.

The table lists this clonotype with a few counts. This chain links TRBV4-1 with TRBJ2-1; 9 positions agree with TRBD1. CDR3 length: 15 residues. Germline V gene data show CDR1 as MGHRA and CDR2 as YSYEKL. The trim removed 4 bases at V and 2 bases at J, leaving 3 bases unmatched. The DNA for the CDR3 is TGCGCCAGCAGCCGGGACAGGGATCCCTACAATGAGCAGTTCTTC. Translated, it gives CASSRDRDPYNEQFF.

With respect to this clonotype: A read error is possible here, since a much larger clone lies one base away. This chain's CDR3 is CASNLDRNYGYTF. CDR3 DNA: TGTGCCAGCAACTTAGACAGAAACTATGGCTACACCTTC. The rearrangement uses TRBV11-2 and TRBJ1-2; D possibly corresponds to TRBD1 (5 bases). CDR1 SGHAT and CDR2 FQNNGV come from the germline V gene. CDR3 size: 13 residues. The whole variable domain, filled in from reference TRBV11-2 and TRBJ1-2, reads EAGVAQSPRYKIIEKRQSVAFWCNPISGHATLYWYQQILGQGPKLLIQFQNNGVVDDSQLPKDRFSAERLKGVDSTLKIQPAKLEDSAVYLCASNLDRNYGYTFGSGTRLTVV.

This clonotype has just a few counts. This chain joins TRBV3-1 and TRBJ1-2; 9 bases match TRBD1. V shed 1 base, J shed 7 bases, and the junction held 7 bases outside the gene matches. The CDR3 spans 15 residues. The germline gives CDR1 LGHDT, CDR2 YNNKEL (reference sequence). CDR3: CASSQGTGEIGGYTF. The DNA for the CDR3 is TGTGCCAGCAGCCAAGGGACAGGGGAGATCGGTGGCTACACCTTC.

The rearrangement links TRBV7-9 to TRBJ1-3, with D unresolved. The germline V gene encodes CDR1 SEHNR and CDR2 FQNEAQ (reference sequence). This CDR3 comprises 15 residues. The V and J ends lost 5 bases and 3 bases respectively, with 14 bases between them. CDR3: CASSPARALGNTIYF. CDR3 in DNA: TGTGCCAGCAGCCCGGCCCGGGCACTTGGAAACACCATATATTTT. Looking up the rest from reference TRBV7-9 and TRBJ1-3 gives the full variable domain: DTGVSQNPRHKITKRGQNVTFRCDPISEHNRLYWYRQTLGQGPEFLTYFQNEAQLEKSRLLSDRFSAERPKGSFSTLEIQRTEQGDSAMYLCASSPARALGNTIYFGEGSWLTVV.

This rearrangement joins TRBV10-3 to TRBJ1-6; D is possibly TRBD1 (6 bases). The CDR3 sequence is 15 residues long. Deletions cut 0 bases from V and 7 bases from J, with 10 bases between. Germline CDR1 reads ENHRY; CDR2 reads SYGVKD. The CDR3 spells CAISESTGQNSPLHF. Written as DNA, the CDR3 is TGTGCCATCAGTGAGTCGACAGGACAGAATTCACCCCTCCACTTT.

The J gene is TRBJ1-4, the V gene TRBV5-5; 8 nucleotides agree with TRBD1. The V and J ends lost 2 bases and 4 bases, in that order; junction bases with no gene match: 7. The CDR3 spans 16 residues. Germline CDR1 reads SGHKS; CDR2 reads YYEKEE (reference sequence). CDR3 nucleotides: TGTGCCAGCAGCTTTGTTCAGGGGGCGAGTAATGAAAAACTGTTTTTT. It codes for CASSFVQGASNEKLFF.

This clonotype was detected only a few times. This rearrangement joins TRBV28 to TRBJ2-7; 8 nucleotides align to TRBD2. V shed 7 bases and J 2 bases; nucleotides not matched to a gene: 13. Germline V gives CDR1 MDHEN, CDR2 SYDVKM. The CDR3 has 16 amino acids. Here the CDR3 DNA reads TGTGCCAGCAACCCACCCAATCGGGGGGGGCCCTACGAGCAGTACTTC. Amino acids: CASNPPNRGGPYEQYF.

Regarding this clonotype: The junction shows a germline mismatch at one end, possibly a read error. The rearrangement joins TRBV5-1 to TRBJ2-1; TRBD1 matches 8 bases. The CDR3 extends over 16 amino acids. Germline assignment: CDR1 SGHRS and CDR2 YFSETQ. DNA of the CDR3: TGCACCAGCAGGATACGGACGGGACAGGCGCTTGGAGAGCAGTTCTTC. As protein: CTSRIRTGQALGEQFF.

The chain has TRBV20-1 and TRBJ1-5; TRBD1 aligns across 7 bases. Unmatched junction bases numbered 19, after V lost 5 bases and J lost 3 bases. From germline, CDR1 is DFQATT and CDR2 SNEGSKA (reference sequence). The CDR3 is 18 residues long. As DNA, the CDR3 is TGCAGTGCTGGGGGGGAGGGGGCGAGAGGCGGTTACAATCAGCCCCAGCATTTT. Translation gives CSAGGEGARGGYNQPQHF.

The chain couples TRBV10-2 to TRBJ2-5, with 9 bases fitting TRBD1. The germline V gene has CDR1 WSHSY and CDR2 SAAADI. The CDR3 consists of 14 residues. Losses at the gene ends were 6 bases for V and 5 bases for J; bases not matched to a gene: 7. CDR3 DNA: TGCGCCAGCAGCTCGGACAGGGGAGGGGAGACCCAGTACTTC. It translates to CASSSDRGGETQYF.

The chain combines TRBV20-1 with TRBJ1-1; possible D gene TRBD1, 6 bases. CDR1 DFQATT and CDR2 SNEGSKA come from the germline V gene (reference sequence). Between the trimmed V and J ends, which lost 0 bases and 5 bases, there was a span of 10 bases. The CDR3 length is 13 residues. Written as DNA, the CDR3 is TGCAGTGCTAGAGAAACAGGGAGGACTGAAGCTTTCTTT. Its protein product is CSARETGRTEAFF.

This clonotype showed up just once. The CDR3 region is CASSYSGGGTEAFF. DNA for the CDR3: TGTGCCAGCAGTTACTCTGGAGGGGGCACTGAAGCTTTCTTT. This chain joins TRBV6-5 and TRBJ1-1, with TRBD1 as a possible D gene (6 bases). The CDR3 is 14 residues long. The germline CDR1 and CDR2 sequences are MNHEY and SVGAGI. With 0 bases removed from V and 4 bases from J, the gap between germline ends came to 9 bases.

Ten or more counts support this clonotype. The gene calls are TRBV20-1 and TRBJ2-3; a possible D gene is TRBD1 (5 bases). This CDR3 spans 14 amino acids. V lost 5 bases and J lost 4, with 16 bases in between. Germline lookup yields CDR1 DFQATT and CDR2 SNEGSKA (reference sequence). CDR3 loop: CSASPGSDADTQYF. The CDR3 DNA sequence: TGCAGTGCTTCCCCAGGGTCCGACGCAGATACGCAGTATTTT.

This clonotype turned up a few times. The CDR3: CASSLGGAGAGYNSPLHF. The DNA for the CDR3 is TGCGCCAGCAGCTTGGGCGGCGCGGGGGCAGGCTATAATTCACCCCTCCACTTT. The chain is built from TRBV5-1 and TRBJ1-6; TRBD1 might be the D (6 bases). The CDR3 is made up of 18 amino acids. Trimming removed 0 bases at V and 3 bases at J, with 16 bases between. Germline CDR1 SGHRS, CDR2 YFSETQ.

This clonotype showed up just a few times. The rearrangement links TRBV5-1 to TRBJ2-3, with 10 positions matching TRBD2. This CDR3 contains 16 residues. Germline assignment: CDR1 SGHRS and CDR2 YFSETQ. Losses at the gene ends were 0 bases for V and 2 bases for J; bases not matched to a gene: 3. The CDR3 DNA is TGCGCCAGCAGCTTGGGGCTAGCGGGGGTCACAGATACGCAGTATTTT. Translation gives CASSLGLAGVTDTQYF.

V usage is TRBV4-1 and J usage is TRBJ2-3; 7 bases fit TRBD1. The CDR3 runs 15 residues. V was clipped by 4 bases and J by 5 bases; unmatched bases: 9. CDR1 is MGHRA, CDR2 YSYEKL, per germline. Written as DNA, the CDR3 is TGCGCCAGCAGCCGGGACAGCCGTCAGGGAGATACGCAGTATTTT. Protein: CASSRDSRQGDTQYF.

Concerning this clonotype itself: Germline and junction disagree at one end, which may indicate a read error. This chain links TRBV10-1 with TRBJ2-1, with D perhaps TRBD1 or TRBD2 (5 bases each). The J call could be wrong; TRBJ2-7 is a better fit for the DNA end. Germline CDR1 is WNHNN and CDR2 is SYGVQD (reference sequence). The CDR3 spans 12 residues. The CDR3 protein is CASAGTGNEQYF. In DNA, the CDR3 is TGTGCCAGCGCCGGGACGGGCAATGAGCAGTACTTC.

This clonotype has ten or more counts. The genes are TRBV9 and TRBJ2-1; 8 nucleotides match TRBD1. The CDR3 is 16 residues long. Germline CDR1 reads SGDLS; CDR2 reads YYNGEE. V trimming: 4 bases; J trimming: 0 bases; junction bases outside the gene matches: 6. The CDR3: CASSPGQGSSYNEQFF. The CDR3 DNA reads TGTGCCAGCAGCCCCGGACAGGGAAGCTCCTACAATGAGCAGTTCTTC.

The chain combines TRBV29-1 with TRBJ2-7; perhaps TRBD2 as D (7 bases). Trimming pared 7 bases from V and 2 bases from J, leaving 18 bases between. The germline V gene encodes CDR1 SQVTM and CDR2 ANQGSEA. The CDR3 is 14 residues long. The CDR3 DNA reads TGCAGCGCCAAGGGGGGGGCACACCCCTACGAGCAGTACTTC. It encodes CSAKGGAHPYEQYF.

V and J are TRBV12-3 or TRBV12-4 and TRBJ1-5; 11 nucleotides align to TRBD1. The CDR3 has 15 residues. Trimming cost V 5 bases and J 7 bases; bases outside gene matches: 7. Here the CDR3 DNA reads TGTGCCAGCAGTCCACGGACAGGGGGCGGACAGCCCCAGCATTTT. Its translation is CASSPRTGGGQPQHF.

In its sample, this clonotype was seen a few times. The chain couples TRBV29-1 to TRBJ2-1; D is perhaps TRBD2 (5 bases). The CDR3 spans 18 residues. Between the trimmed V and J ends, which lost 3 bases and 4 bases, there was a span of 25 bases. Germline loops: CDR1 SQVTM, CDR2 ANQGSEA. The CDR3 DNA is TGCAGCGTTGAGTCCCCGGGCGGACTGACATGGGAATACAATGAGCAGTTCTTC. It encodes CSVESPGGLTWEYNEQFF.

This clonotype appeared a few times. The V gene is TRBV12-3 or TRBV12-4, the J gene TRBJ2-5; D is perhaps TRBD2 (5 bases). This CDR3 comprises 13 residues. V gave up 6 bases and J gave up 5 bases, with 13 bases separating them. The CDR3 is CASSPEGHETQYF. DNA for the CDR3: TGTGCCAGCAGCCCCGAGGGTCATGAGACCCAGTACTTC.

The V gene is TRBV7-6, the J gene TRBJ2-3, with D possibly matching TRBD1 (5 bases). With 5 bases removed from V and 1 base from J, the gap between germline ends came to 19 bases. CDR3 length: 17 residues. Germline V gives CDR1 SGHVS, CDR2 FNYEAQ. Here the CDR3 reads CASSRFGSGMGTDTQYF. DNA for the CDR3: TGTGCCAGCAGCCGATTCGGGTCAGGGATGGGCACAGATACGCAGTATTTT. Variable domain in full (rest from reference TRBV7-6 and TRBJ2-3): GAGVSQSPRYKVTKRGQDVALRCDPISGHVSLYWYRQALGQGPEFLTYFNYEAQQDKSGLPNDRFSAERPEGSISTLTIQRTEQRDSAMYRCASSRFGSGMGTDTQYFGPGTRLTVL.

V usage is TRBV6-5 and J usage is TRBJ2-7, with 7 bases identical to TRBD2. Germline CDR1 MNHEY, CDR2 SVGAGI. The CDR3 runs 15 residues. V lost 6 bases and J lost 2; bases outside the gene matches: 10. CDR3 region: CASRALAEKTYEQYF. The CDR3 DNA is TGTGCCAGCAGAGCCCTAGCGGAGAAAACCTACGAGCAGTACTTC.

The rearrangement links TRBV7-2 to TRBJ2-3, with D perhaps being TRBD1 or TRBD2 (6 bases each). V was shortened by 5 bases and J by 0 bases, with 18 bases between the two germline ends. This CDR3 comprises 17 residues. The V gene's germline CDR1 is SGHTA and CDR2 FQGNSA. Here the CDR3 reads CASSPGLGAGSTDTQYF. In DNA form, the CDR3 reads TGTGCCAGCAGCCCGGGGCTGGGGGCGGGAAGCACAGATACGCAGTATTTT.

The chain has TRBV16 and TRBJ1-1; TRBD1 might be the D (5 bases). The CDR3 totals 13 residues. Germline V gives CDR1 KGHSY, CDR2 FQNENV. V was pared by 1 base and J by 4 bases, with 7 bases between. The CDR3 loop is CASSQFGGTEAFF. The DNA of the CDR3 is TGTGCCAGCAGCCAATTTGGGGGCACTGAAGCTTTCTTT.

The CDR3 DNA follows: TGTGCCAGCAGTGCGACCACCCTGACTACAGACGGAGAACCTATGAACACTGAAGCTTTCTTT. This gives the protein CASSATTLTTDGEPMNTEAFF. This rearrangement joins TRBV6-4 to TRBJ1-1; D remains ambiguous. Germline V gives CDR1 MRHNA, CDR2 SNTAGT. This CDR3 contains 21 residues. V lost 4 bases and J 0 bases, leaving 30 bases between the germline ends.

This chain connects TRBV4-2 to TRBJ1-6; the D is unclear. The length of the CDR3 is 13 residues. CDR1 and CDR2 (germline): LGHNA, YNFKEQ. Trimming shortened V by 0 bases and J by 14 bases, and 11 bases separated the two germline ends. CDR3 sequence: CASSQDQAAALHF. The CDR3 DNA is TGTGCCAGCAGCCAAGATCAGGCAGCGGCCCTCCACTTT.

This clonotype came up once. The CDR3 coding sequence is TGCGCCAGCAGAACGGAATACGAGCAGTACTTC. This translates into CASRTEYEQYF. The gene calls are TRBV5-1 and TRBJ2-7; D uncertain. Trimming took off 5 bases at V and 4 bases at J, with 7 bases between the two ends. CDR3 length: 11 residues. Germline V CDR1 and CDR2: SGHRS, YFSETQ.

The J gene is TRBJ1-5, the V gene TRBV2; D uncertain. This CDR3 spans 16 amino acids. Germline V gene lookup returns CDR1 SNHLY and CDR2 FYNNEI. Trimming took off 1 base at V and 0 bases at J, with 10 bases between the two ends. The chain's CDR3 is CASSEDIPYSNQPQHF. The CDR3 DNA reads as TGTGCCAGCAGTGAAGACATACCCTATAGCAATCAGCCCCAGCATTTT.

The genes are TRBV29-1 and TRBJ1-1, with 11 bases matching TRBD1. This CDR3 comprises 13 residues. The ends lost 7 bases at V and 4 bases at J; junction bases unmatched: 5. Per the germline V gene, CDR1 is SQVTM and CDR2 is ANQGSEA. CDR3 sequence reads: CSARTGGVTEAFF. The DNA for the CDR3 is TGCAGCGCTCGGACAGGGGGCGTCACTGAAGCTTTCTTT.